These 7 T cell receptor beta chains were sequenced from one sample in a study of shared clonotypes between healthy human individuals. TCRdb keeps only in-frame clones here, not all; method: immunoSEQ multiplex PCR. The sample lists approximately 640,000 clones, about 92% occurring once. The sequencing sample was made of memory CD8+ T cells from PBMCs. Subset defined: CD45RO+ cells pooled with CCR7-negative TemRA cells. All receptors come from a man between 18 and 35 years old in good health. Some clones in this sample may be carry-over from other donors' samples.

Remarks on this clone: The sample holds other DNA sequences that translate to the same CDR3. The J gene is TRBJ1-5, the V gene TRBV7-9; D uncertain. The CDR3 loop spans 14 amino acids. The germline V and J ends were trimmed by 1 base and 3 bases, with 7 bases remaining between them. Germline-derived CDR1 and CDR2 are SEHNR and FQNEAQ (reference sequence). CDR3 protein: CASSLGGVNQPQHF. The CDR3 DNA is TGTGCCAGCAGCTTAGGGGGAGTCAATCAGCCCCAGCATTTT.

The chain links TRBV9 to TRBJ1-2; maybe TRBD1 (6 bases). The V and J ends lost 0 bases and 3 bases respectively, with 9 bases between them. Germline values: CDR1 SGDLS, CDR2 YYNGEE. The CDR3 is 14 amino acids. CDR3 amino acids: CASSVVDRYYGYTF. The CDR3 region has the DNA TGTGCCAGCAGCGTAGTTGACAGGTACTATGGCTACACCTTC.

The genes are TRBV28 and TRBJ2-7; D perhaps matches TRBD2 (6 bases). Germline CDR1 and CDR2: MDHEN and SYDVKM. The CDR3 is 14 amino acids. V lost 5 bases and J lost 0, with 11 bases in between. Here the CDR3 reads CASSQPGLSYEQYF. Here the CDR3 DNA reads TGTGCCAGCAGTCAGCCGGGACTCTCCTACGAGCAGTACTTC.

The genes are TRBV4-2 and TRBJ1-3, with D perhaps TRBD1 (5 bases). The CDR3 runs 15 residues. Per germline, CDR1 LGHNA and CDR2 YNFKEQ. V was trimmed by 0 bases and J by 0 bases, leaving 6 bases between them. In DNA, the CDR3 is TGTGCCAGCAGCCAAGATGGGGGCTCTGGAAACACCATATATTTT. The encoded protein is CASSQDGGSGNTIYF.

J is TRBJ1-1 and V is TRBV30; unclear D gene. Trimming removed 2 bases at V and 8 bases at J, with 9 bases between. The germline V gene has CDR1 GTSNPN and CDR2 SVGIG (reference sequence). The CDR3 covers 11 residues. In nucleotides, the CDR3 is TGTGCCTGGAGTATGCTTCAAGAAGCTTTCTTT. This codes for CAWSMLQEAFF. Variable domain in full (rest from reference TRBV30 and TRBJ1-1): SQTIHQWPATLVQPVGSPLSLECTVEGTSNPNLYWYRQAAGRGLQLLFYSVGIGQISSEVPQNLSASRPQDRQFILSSKKLLLSDSGFYLCAWSMLQEAFFGQGTRLTVV.

The rearrangement joins TRBV5-4 to TRBJ1-2, with no clear D. The germline gives CDR1 SGHNT, CDR2 YYREEE (reference sequence). The CDR3 length is 13 residues. V was cut by 0 bases and J by 2 bases, with 5 bases left in between. The CDR3 loop reads CASSLGQNYGYTF. DNA of the CDR3: TGTGCCAGCAGCTTGGGTCAGAACTATGGCTACACCTTC.

The chain carries TRBV6-5 and TRBJ2-3, with a tentative D call TRBD2 (5 bases). The CDR3 length is 13 residues. Germline loops: CDR1 MNHEY, CDR2 SVGAGI. With 3 bases removed from V and 4 bases from J, the gap between germline ends came to 8 bases. In DNA form, the CDR3 reads TGTGCCAGCAGTTATGCAGCGGCAGATACGCAGTATTTT. It specifies CASSYAAADTQYF.